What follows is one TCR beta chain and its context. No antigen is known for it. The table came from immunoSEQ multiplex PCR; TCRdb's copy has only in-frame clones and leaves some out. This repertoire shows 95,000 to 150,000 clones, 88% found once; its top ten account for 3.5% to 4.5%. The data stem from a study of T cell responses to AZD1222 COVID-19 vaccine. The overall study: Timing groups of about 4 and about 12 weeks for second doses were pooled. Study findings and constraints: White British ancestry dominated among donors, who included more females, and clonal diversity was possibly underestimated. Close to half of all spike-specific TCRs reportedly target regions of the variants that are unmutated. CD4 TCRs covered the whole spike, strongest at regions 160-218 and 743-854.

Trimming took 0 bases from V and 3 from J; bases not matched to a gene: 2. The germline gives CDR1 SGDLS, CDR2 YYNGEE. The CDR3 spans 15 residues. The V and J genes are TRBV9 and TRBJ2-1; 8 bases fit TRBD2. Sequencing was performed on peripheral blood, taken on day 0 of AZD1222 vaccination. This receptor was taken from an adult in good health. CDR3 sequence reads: CASSVVAGIYNEQFF. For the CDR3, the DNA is TGTGCCAGCAGCGTAGTAGCGGGGATCTACAATGAGCAGTTCTTC. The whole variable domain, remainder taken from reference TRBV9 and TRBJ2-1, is DSGVTQTPKHLITATGQRVTLRCSPRSGDLSVYWYQQSLDQGLQFLIQYYNGEERAKGNILERFSAQQFPDLHSELNLSSLELGDSALYFCASSVVAGIYNEQFFGPGTRLTVL.